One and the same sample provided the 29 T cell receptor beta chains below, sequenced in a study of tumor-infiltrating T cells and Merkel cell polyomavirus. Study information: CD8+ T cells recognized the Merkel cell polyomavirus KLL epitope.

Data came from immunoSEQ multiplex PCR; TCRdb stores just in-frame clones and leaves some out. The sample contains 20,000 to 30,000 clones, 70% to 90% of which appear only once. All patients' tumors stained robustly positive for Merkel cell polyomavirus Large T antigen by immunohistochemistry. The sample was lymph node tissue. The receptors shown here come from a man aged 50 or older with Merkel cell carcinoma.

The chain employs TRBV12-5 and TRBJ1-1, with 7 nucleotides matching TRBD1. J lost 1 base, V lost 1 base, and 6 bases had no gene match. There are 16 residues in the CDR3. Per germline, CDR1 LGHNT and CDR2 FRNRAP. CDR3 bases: TGTGCTAGTGGTTTGGGTACGAACAGGGGGAACACTGAAGCTTTCTTT. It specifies CASGLGTNRGNTEAFF.

The CDR3 here is CASSSASSGYQETQYF. Here the CDR3 DNA reads TGCGCCAGCAGCTCGGCAAGTAGCGGGTACCAAGAGACCCAGTACTTC. This chain connects TRBV5-1 to TRBJ2-5; 7 bases are a match to TRBD2. The germline CDR1 and CDR2 sequences are SGHRS and YFSETQ. V lost 3 bases, J lost 0 bases, and 8 bases stayed unmatched. The CDR3 consists of 16 residues.

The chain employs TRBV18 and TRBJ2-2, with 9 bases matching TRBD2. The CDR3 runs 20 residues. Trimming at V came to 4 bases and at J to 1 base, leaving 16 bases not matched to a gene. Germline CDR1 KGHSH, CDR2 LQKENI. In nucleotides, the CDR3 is TGTGCCAGCTCACGACTTGATGGACTAGCGCTTCTGAGGAACACCGGGGAGCTGTTTTTT. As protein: CASSRLDGLALLRNTGELFF.

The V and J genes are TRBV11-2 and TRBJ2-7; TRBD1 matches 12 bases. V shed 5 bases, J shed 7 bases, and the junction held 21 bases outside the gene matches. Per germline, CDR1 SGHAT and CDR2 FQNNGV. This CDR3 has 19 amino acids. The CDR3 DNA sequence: TGTGCCAGCAGCCCAGGAGGTGCGGGGCGGGGACAGGGGGCTGGTGAGCAGTACTTC. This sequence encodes CASSPGGAGRGQGAGEQYF.

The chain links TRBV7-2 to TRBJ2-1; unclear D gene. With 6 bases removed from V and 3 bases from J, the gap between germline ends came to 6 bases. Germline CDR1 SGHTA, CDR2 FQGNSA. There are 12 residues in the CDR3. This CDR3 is CASRQDYNEQFF. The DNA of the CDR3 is TGTGCCAGCAGACAAGACTACAATGAGCAGTTCTTC.

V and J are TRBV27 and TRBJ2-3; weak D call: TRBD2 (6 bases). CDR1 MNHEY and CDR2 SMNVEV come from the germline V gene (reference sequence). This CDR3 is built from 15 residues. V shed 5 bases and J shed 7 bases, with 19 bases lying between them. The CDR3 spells CASSLEVGLLNTQYF. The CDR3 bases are TGTGCCAGCAGTCTAGAAGTCGGACTACTCAATACGCAGTATTTT.

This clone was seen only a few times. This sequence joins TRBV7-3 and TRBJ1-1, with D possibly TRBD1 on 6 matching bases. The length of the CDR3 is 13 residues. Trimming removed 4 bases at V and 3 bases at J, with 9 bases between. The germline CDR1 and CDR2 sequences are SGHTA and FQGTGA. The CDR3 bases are TGTGCCAGCAGCTCGGACAGATACACTGAAGCTTTCTTT. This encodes CASSSDRYTEAFF. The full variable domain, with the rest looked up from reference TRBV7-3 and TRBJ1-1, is GAGVSQTPSNKVTEKGKYVELRCDPISGHTALYWYRQSLGQGPEFLIYFQGTGAADDSGLPNDRFFAVRPEGSVSTLKIQRTERGDSAVYLCASSSDRYTEAFFGQGTRLTVV.

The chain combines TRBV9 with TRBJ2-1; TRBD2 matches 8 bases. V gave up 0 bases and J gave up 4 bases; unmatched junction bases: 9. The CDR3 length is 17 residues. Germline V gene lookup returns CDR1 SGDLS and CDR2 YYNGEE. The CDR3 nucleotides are TGTGCCAGCAGCGTAGCTCCAGCGGGAGTATTATACAATGAGCAGTTCTTC. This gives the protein CASSVAPAGVLYNEQFF.

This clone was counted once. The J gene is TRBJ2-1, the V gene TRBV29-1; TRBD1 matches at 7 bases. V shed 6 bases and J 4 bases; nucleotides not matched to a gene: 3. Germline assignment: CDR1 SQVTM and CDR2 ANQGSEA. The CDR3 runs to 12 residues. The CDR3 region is CSVRDSYNEQFF. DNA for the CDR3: TGCAGCGTGAGGGACAGTTACAATGAGCAGTTCTTC.

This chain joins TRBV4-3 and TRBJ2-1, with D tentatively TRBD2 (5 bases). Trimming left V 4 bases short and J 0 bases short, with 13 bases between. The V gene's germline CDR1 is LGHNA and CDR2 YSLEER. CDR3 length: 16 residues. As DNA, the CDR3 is TGCGCCAGCAGCCCACACTCGGGGAACTCCTACAATGAGCAGTTCTTC. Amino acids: CASSPHSGNSYNEQFF.

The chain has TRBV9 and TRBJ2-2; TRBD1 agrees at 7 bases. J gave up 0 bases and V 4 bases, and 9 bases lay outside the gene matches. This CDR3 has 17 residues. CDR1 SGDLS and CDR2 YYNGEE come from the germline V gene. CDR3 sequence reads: CASSPPGQAANTGELFF. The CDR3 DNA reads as TGTGCCAGCAGCCCTCCCGGACAGGCCGCGAACACCGGGGAGCTGTTTTTT.

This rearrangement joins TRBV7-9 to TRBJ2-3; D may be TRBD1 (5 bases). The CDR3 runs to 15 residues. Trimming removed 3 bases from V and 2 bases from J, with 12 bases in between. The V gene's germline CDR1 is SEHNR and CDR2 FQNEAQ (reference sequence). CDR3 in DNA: TGTGCCAGCAGCTTTTCAGGGTGGGACACAGATACGCAGTATTTT. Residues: CASSFSGWDTDTQYF. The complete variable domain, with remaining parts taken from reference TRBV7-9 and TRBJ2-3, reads DTGVSQNPRHKITKRGQNVTFRCDPISEHNRLYWYRQTLGQGPEFLTYFQNEAQLEKSRLLSDRFSAERPKGSFSTLEIQRTEQGDSAMYLCASSFSGWDTDTQYFGPGTRLTVL.

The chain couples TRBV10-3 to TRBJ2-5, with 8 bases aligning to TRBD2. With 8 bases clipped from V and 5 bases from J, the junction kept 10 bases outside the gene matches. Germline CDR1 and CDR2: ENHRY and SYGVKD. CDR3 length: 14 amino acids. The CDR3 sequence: CAIARRGGVETQYF. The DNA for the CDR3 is TGTGCCATCGCACGACGGGGGGGGGTGGAGACCCAGTACTTC.

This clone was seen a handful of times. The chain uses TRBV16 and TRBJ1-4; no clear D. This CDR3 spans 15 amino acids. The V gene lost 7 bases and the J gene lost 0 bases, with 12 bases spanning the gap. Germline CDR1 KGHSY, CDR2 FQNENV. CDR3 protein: CASTSNSATNEKLFF. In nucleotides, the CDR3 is TGTGCCAGCACCTCGAACAGTGCAACTAATGAAAAACTGTTTTTT.

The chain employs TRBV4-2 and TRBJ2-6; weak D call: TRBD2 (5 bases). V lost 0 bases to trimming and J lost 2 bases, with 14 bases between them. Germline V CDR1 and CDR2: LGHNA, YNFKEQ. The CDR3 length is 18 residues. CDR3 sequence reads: CASSQDATRGTGANVLTF. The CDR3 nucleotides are TGTGCCAGCAGCCAAGATGCCACTCGGGGAACTGGGGCCAACGTCCTGACTTTC.

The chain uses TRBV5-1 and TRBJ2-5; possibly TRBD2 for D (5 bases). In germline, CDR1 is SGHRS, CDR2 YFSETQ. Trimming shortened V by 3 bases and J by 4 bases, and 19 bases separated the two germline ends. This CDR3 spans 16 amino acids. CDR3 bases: TGCGCCAGCAGCTCGAGCCCTAGCAGCAAATCAGAGACCCAGTACTTC. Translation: CASSSSPSSKSETQYF.

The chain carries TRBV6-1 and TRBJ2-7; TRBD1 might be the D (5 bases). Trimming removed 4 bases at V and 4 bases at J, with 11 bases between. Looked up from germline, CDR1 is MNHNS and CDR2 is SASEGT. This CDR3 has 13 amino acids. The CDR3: CASSGRQRYEQYF. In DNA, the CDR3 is TGTGCCAGCAGTGGGAGACAGCGTTACGAGCAGTACTTC.

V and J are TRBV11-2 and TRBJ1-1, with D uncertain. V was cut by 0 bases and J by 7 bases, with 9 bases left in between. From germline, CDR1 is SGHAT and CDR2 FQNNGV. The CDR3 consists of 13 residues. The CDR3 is CASSLDLPGEAFF. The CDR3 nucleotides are TGTGCCAGCAGCTTAGATCTACCGGGTGAAGCTTTCTTT.

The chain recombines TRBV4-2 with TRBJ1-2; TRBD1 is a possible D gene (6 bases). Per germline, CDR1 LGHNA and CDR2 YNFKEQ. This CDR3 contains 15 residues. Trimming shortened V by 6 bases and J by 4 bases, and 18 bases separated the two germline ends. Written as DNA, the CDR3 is TGTGCCAGCAGTAACGCGGGGGCGCGAGGCTATGGCTACACCTTC. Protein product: CASSNAGARGYGYTF.

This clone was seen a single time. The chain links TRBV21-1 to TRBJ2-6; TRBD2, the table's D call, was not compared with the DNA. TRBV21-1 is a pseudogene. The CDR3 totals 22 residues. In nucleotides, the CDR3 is TGTGCCAGCAGCAAAGCTCAGCGGGCCAAGATAAGGCACAGCTCTGGGGCCAACGTCCTGACTTTC. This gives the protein CASSKAQRAKIRHSSGANVLTF.

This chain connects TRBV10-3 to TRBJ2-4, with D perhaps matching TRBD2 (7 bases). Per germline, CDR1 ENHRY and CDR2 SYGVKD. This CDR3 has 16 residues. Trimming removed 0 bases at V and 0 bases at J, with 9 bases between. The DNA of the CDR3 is TGTGCCATCAGTGAGTCGGGAGGGGGAGCCAAAAACATTCAGTACTTC. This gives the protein CAISESGGGAKNIQYF.

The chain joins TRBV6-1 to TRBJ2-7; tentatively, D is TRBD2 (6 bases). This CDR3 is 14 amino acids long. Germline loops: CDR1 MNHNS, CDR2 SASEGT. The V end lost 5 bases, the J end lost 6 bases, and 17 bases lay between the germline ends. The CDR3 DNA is TGTGCCAGCAGTCAAAATTGGGGGGTCGGCGAGCAGTACTTC. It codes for CASSQNWGVGEQYF.

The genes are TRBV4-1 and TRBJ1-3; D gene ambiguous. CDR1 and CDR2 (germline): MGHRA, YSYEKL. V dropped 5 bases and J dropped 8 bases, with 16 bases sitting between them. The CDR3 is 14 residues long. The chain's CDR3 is CASSARRRDDTIYF. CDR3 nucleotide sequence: TGCGCCAGCAGCGCTAGGAGACGGGATGACACCATATATTTT.

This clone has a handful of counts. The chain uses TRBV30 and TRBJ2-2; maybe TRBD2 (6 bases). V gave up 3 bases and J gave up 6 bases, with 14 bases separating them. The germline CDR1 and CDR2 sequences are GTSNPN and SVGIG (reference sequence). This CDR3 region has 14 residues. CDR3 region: CAWSGVSGAGELFF. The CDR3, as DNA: TGTGCCTGGAGCGGCGTATCGGGAGCCGGGGAGCTGTTTTTT.

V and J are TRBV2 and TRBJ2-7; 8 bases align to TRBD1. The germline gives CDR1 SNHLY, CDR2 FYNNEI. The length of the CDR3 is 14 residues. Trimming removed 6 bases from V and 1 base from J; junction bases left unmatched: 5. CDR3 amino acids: CASRRTGNSYEQYF. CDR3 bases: TGTGCCAGCAGGCGGACAGGGAATTCCTACGAGCAGTACTTC.

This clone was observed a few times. CDR3 sequence: CASMWREVAGTEAFF. The CDR3 bases are TGTGCCAGCATGTGGCGTGAAGTGGCGGGCACTGAAGCTTTCTTT. V usage is TRBV28 and J usage is TRBJ1-1, with unresolved D. Trimming took off 7 bases at V and 4 bases at J, with 19 bases between the two ends. The CDR3 is 15 residues long. CDR1 and CDR2 (germline): MDHEN, SYDVKM.

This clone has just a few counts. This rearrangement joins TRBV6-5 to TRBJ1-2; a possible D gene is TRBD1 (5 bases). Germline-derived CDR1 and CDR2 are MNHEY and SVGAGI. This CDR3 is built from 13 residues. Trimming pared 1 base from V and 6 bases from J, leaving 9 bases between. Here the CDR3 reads CASSYYGTHGYTF. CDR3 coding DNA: TGTGCCAGCAGTTACTACGGGACTCATGGCTACACCTTC.

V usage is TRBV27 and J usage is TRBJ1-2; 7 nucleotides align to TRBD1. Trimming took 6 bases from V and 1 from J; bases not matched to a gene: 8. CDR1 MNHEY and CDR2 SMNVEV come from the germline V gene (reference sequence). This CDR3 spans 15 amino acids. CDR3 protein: CASSLQGLGNYGYTF. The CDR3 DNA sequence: TGTGCCAGCAGCTTACAGGGGTTAGGTAACTATGGCTACACCTTC.

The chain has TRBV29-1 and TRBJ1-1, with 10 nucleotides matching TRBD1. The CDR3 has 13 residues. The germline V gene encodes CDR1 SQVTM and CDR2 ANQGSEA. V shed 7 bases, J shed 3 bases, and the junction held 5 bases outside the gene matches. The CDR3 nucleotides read TGCAGCGCTCGGACAGGGGGAGACACTGAAGCTTTCTTT. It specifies CSARTGGDTEAFF.